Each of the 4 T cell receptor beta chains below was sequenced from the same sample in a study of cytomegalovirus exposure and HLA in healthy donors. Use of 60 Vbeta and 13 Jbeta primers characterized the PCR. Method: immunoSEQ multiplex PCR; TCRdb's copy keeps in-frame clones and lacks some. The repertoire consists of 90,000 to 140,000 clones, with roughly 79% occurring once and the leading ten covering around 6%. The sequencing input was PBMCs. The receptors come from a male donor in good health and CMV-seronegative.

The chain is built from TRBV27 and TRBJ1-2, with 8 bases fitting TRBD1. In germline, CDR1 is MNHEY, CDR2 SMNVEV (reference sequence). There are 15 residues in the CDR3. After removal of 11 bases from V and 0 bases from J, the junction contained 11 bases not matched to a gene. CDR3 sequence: CAARGTGEANYGYTF. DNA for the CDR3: TGTGCCGCTAGGGGGACAGGAGAAGCTAACTATGGCTACACCTTC.

CDR3 DNA sequence: TGTGCCAGCAGTGGGGGGACGACAGTTCCCAATGAGCAGTTCTTC. Its protein is CASSGGTTVPNEQFF. The chain links TRBV6-6 to TRBJ2-1, with D possibly TRBD2 on 6 matching bases. Germline CDR1 MNHNY, CDR2 SVGAGI (reference sequence). The germline V and J ends were trimmed by 5 bases and 6 bases, with 17 bases remaining between them. This CDR3 is 15 amino acids long.

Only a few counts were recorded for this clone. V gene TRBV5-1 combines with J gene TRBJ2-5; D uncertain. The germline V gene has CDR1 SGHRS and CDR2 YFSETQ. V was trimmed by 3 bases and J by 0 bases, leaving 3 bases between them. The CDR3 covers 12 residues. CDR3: CASSSNQETQYF. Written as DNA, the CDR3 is TGCGCCAGCAGCTCAAACCAAGAGACCCAGTACTTC.

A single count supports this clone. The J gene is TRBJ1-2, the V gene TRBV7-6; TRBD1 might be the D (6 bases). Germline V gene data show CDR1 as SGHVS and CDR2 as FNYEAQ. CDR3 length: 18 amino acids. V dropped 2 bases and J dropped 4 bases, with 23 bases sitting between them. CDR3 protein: CASSLLPGQDSDTYGYTF. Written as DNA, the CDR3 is TGTGCCAGCAGCTTACTGCCCGGGCAGGACAGCGATACCTATGGCTACACCTTC.